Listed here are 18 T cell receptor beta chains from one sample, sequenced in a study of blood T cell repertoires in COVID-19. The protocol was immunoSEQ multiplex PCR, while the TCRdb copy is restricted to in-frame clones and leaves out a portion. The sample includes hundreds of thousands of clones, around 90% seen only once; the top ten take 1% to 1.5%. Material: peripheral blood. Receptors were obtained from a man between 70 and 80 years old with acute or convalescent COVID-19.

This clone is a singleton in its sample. This chain's CDR3 is CASSPPSGGISTGELFF. In nucleotides, the CDR3 is TGTGCCAGCTCACCCCCCAGCGGGGGGATCAGCACCGGGGAGCTGTTTTTT. This chain links TRBV18 with TRBJ2-2; 9 bases line up with TRBD2. Looked up from germline, CDR1 is KGHSH and CDR2 is LQKENI. The J segment lost 4 bases and the V segment lost 3 bases, leaving 9 bases of the junction unmatched. This CDR3 spans 17 amino acids. The complete variable domain, with remaining parts taken from reference TRBV18 and TRBJ2-2, reads NAGVMQNPRHLVRRRGQEARLRCSPMKGHSHVYWYRQLPEEGLKFMVYLQKENIIDESGMPKERFSAEFPKEGPSILRIQQVVRGDSAAYFCASSPPSGGISTGELFFGEGSRLTVL.

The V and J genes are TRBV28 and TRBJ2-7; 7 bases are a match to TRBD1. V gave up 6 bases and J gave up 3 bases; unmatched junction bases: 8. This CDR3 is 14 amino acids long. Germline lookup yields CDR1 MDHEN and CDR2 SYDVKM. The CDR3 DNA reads TGTGCCAGCAGCCCCTCGGGACAGAACTACGAGCAGTACTTC. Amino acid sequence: CASSPSGQNYEQYF.

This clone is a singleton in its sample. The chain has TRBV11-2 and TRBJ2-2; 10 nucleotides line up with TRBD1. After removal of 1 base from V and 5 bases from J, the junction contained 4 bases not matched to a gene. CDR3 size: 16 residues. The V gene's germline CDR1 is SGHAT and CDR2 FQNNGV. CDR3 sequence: CASSLGRTGGTGELFF. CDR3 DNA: TGTGCCAGCAGCTTAGGGCGGACAGGGGGGACCGGGGAGCTGTTTTTT.

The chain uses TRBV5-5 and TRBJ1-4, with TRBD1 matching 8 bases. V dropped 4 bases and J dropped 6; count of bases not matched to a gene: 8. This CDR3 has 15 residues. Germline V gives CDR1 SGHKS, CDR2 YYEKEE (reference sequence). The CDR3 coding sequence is TGTGCCAGCAGCATGGGACAGGACCCCTATGAAAAACTGTTTTTT. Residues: CASSMGQDPYEKLFF.

The CDR3 DNA sequence: TGTGCCAGCTATTACGACAGGGGTGGTCAGCCCCAGCATTTT. Its protein product is CASYYDRGGQPQHF. The chain carries TRBV27 and TRBJ1-5, with 8 bases aligning to TRBD1. CDR1 and CDR2 from the germline V gene are MNHEY and SMNVEV (reference sequence). V lost 8 bases and J lost 6; bases outside the gene matches: 9. The CDR3 contains 14 residues.

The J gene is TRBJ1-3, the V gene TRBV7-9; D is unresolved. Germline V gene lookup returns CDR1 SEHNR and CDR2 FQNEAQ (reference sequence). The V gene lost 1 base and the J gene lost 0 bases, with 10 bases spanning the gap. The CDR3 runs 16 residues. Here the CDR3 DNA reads TGTGCCAGCAGCTTAGGGTCCAGGAACTCTGGAAACACCATATATTTT. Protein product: CASSLGSRNSGNTIYF.

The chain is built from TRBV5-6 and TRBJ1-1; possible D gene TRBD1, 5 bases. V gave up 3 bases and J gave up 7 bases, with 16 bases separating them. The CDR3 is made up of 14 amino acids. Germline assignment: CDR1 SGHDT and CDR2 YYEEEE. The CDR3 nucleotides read TGTGCCAGCAGCTGGGGCGGGGAGCGGGGTGAAGCTTTCTTT. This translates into CASSWGGERGEAFF.

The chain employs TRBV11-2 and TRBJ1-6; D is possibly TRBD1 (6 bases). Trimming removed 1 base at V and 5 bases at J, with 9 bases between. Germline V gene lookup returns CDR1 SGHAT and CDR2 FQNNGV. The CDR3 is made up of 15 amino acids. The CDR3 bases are TGTGCCAGCAGCTTAGCAGGGGCCAATAATTCACCCCTCCACTTT. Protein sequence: CASSLAGANNSPLHF.

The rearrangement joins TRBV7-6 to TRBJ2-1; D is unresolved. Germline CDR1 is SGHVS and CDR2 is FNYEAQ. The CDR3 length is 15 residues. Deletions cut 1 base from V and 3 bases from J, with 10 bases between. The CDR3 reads CASSLGLGVYNEQFF. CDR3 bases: TGTGCCAGCAGCTTAGGGCTAGGCGTCTACAATGAGCAGTTCTTC.

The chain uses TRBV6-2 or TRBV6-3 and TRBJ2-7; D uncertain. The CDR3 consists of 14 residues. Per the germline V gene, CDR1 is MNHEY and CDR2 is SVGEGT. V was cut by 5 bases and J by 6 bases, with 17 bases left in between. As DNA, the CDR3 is TGTGCCAGCAGTCGCTCGACCGTTTCGGGCGAGCAGTACTTC. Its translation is CASSRSTVSGEQYF.

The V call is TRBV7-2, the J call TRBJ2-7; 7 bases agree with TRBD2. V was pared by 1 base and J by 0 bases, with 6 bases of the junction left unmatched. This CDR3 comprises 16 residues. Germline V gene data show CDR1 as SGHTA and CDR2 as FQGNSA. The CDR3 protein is CASSLDGREPSYEQYF. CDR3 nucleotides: TGTGCCAGCAGCTTAGACGGGCGGGAGCCCTCCTACGAGCAGTACTTC.

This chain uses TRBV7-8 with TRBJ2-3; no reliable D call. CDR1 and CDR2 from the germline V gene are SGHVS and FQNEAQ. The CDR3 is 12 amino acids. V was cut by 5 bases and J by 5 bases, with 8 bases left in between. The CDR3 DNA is TGTGCCAGCAGCAAACGGAGAGATACGCAGTATTTT. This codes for CASSKRRDTQYF. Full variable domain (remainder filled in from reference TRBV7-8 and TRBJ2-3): GAGVSQSPRYKVAKRGQDVALRCDPISGHVSLFWYQQALGQGPEFLTYFQNEAQLDKSGLPSDRFFAERPEGSVSTLKIQRTQQEDSAVYLCASSKRRDTQYFGPGTRLTVL.

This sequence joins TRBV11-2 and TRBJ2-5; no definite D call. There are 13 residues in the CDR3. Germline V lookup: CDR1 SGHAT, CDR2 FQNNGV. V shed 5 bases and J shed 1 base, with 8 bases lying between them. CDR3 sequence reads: CASSLSPQETQYF. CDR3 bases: TGTGCCAGCAGCCTGAGCCCCCAAGAGACCCAGTACTTC.

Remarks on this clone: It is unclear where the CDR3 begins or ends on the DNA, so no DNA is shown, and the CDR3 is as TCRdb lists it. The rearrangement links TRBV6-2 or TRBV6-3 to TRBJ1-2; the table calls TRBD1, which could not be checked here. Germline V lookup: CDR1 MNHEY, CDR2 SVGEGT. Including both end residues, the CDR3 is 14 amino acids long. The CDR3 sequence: CASSSSDRGRGYTF.

CDR3 bases: TGTGCCAGCAGTGACAGTGTAAGGGCTTTCTTT. It yields the protein CASSDSVRAFF. The V gene is TRBV28, the J gene TRBJ1-1; D is possibly TRBD1 (5 bases). The CDR3 covers 11 residues. Per the germline V gene, CDR1 is MDHEN and CDR2 is SYDVKM. Trimming left V 5 bases short and J 11 bases short, with 12 bases between.

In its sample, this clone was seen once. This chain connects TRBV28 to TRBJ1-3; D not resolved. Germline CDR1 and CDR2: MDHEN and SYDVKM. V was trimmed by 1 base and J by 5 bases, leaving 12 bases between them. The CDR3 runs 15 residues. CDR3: CASSLSGEPRNTIYF. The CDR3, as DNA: TGTGCCAGCAGTTTATCCGGGGAACCCAGAAACACCATATATTTT.

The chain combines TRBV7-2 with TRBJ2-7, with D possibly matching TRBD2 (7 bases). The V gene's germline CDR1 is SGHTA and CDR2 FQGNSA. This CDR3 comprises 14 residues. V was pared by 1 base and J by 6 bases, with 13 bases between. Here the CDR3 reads CASSLERGGVEQYF. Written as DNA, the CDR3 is TGTGCCAGCAGCTTAGAAAGGGGGGGCGTCGAGCAGTACTTC. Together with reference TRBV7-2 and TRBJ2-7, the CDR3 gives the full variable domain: GAGVSQSPSNKVTEKGKDVELRCDPISGHTALYWYRQSLGQGLEFLIYFQGNSAPDKSGLPSDRFSAERTGGSVSTLTIQRTQQEDSAVYLCASSLERGGVEQYFGPGTRLTVT.

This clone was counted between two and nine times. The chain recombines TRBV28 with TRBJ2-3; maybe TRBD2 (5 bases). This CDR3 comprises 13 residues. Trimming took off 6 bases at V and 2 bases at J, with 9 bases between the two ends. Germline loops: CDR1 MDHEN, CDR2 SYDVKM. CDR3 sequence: CASSRRTTDTQYF. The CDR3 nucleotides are TGTGCCAGCAGCCGGAGGACCACAGATACGCAGTATTTT.